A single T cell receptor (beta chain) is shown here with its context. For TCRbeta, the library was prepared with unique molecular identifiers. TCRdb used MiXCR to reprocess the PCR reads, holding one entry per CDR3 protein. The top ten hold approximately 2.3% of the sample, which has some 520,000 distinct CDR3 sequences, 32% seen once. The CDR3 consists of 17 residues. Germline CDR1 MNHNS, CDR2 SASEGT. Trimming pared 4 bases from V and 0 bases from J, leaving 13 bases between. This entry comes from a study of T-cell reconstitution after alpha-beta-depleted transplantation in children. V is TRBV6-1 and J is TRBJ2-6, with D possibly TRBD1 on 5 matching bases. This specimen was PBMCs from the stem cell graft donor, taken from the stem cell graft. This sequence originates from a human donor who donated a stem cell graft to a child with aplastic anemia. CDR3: CASSGRQWSSGANVLTF. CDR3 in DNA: TGTGCCAGCAGTGGCCGACAGTGGAGCTCTGGGGCCAACGTCCTGACTTTC.